This T cell receptor beta chain originates from a study of blood T cell repertoires in COVID-19. Study summary: PBMCs, B-cell-depleted T cells, or T cells were the source of the cDNA or gDNA that made up the material.

This table comes from immunoSEQ multiplex PCR, and its TCRdb copy is limited to in-frame clones, with some not included. The data contain more than 150,000 clones, approximately 80% of them singletons. Germline loops: CDR1 SGHNT, CDR2 YYREEE (reference sequence). The CDR3 totals 14 residues. Trimming removed 0 bases at V and 0 bases at J, with 5 bases between. The chain joins TRBV5-4 to TRBJ2-3; D perhaps matches TRBD1 (5 bases). The specimen was peripheral blood. The receptor's source is a human donor in a cohort sampled during active COVID-19. The CDR3 spells CASSLGQSTDTQYF. CDR3 DNA sequence: TGTGCCAGCAGCTTGGGACAGAGCACAGATACGCAGTATTTT.